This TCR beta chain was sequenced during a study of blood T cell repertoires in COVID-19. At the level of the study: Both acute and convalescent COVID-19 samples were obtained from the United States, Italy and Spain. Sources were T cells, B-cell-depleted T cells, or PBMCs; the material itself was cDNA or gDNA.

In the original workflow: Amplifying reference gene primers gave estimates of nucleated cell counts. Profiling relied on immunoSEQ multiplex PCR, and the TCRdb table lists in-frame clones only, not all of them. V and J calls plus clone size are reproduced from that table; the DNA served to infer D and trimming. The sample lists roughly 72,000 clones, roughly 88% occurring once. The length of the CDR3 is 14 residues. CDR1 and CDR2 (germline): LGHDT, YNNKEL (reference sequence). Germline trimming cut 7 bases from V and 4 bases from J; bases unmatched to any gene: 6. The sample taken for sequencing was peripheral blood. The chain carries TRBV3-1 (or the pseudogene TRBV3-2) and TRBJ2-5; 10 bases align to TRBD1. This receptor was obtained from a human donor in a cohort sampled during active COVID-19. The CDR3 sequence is CASTTRTGGETQYF. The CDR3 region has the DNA TGTGCCAGCACTACAAGGACAGGGGGAGAGACCCAGTACTTC.